A single TCR beta chain is shown here with its context. Its antigen is not yet known. No base quality information exists; no much larger clone differs at one position. These data belong to a study of shared clonotypes between healthy human individuals (TCRdb year 2020). Study-level background: The cohort included three men and a couple of women between 18 and 49 years of age. For each donor, three plates each were used for CD4 naive and CD4 memory, two plates were used for CD8 naive, and one plate was used for CD8 memory. To estimate repertoire size and how much clonotype sharing occurs between individuals, the study deeply sequenced the blood TCR repertoires of five or six healthy adults. Libraries were prepared and TCR repertoires were sequenced by different laboratories using diverse techniques, in order to increase sequencing depth and limit assay-specific biases. Between about 0.85 and 9.5 billion PBMCs per donor were obtained by leukapheresis.

Per the germline V gene, SGDLS is the CDR1 and YYNGEE is the CDR2. Trimming removed 4 bases from V and 6 bases from J; the gene matches leave 11 bases unexplained. The CDR3 contains 17 residues, cysteine and phenylalanine counted. Only the CDR3 portion is preserved as DNA: 51 bases, with reading frame beginning at the first base. Summary of the overall study and its limitations: Pairwise subsampling led to the expectation that sequencing depth would affect the degree of clonotype sharing among donors. The genetic and exposure-history diversity represented was limited by the small number of donors. Higher generation probabilities were observed for clonotypes shared by all four sorted-subset donors than for non-shared clonotypes. Even with the large sequencing depth, rarefaction of the sorted-subset datasets indicated that sequencing was incomplete. Across four donors, about 5% of naive CD4, over 3% of naive CD8, around 2.1% of memory CD4, and 0.4% of memory CD8 clonotypes were shared. Larger estimated clonotype richness was generally found for naive subsets than for memory subsets. Only blood was sampled, and tissue TCR repertoires likely differ from those in blood.

Donors were healthy HIV-negative adults with no recently reported acute infections or vaccinations. Only Caucasian adults living in Nashville, Tennessee, USA were represented among the donors. CD8 memory samples were composed of magnetically selected CD45RO+ cells combined with CCR7-negative CD45RA+ effector memory (TemRA) cells. Blood was collected by leukapheresis, and PBMCs were isolated by Ficoll-Histopaque density gradient centrifugation and then cryopreserved in liquid nitrogen vapor phase. Analytical flow cytometry was used to check the purity and quantity of every magnetically sorted T cell population. Genomic DNA was isolated from each sorted fraction and quantified by UV absorbance on a Nanodrop 2000c. Using the deep immunoSEQ assay, multiplex PCR amplified TCR CDR3 regions from genomic DNA. Extracted genomic DNA from each cell subset was distributed evenly across all wells of several immunoSEQ 96-well plates, and each plate was treated as a replicate. For sorted subsets, roughly 190 ng of genomic DNA, equivalent to some 33,000 T cell genomes, went into each replicate PCR. The purified libraries were quantified using a Qubit 3.0 fluorometer, sized with a Bioanalyzer 2100, and then quantified again using the KAPA Library Quantification kit. A separate single-read 150-cycle Illumina NextSeq 550 flow cell was used to sequence each immunoSEQ 96-well plate. The paper's processing steps were these. Because only junctional sequences without quality scores were contained in the immunoSEQ output, filtering matching that applied to full-length reads could not be performed. To assign V/J genes and CDR3, sequences were annotated using PyIR, a Python wrapper for IgBLAST v1.9, with IMGT germline references. Reads were filtered out if the reads had weak V/J assignments (E-value above 1e-6), no CDR3, stop codons, out-of-frame junctions, or ambiguous translated residues. A V3J clonotype was defined by an identical inferred V gene, J gene, and CDR3 amino acid sequence. Percentage overlap between repertoires was calculated by dividing the number of shared unique clonotypes by the size of the smaller repertoire. RTK rarefaction, the Chao1 estimator, and Recon v2.1 estimates of unobserved clonotypes were used to assess repertoire richness. Generation probabilities for all TCRbeta clonotypes obtained by the gDNA method from four donors were computed using OLGA. TCRdb provides this immuneACCESS table in a form limited to in-frame rearrangements. Some clones are lacking; in checked studies, under half of them reflect an unresolved V gene, and why the rest are absent is not known. V, J and clone size are those of that table, while D and trimming were read from the DNA. Recorded for this sample are about 92,000 clones; 68% of them occurred a single time. Of the sample, approximately 53% falls within the top ten clones.

This sequence originates from a young man in good health. The specimen was memory CD8+ T cells sorted from blood. The sample's cell subset or site, from its label and the paper: CD45RO+ cells pooled with CCR7-negative TemRA cells. The rearrangement combines TRBV9 with TRBJ2-1; TRBD2 agrees with 12 junctional bases. The base sequence is TGTGCCAGCAGCTTTGAGAGGACTAGCGGGAAAGTCAATGAGCAGTTCTTC. It translates as CASSFERTSGKVNEQFF.